This T cell receptor (beta chain) was recovered during a study of T cell responses to AZD1222 COVID-19 vaccine. Profiling relied on immunoSEQ multiplex PCR, and the TCRdb table lists in-frame clones only, not all of them. The sample shows 100,000 to 150,000 clones, approximately 91% of them seen only once. Germline V lookup: CDR1 ENHRY, CDR2 SYGVKD. Trimming shortened V by 7 bases and J by 0 bases, and 13 bases separated the two germline ends. The CDR3 runs to 16 residues. The origin of this receptor is an adult who received the AZD1222 COVID-19 vaccine. The chain recombines TRBV10-3 with TRBJ2-6; the D is unclear. The sample in question was peripheral blood, obtained 28 days after the second AZD1222 dose. For the CDR3, the DNA is TGTGCCATCACCCCGGTCGAGAACTCTGGGGCCAACGTCCTGACTTTC. It specifies CAITPVENSGANVLTF.